The rows below give T cell receptor beta chains drawn from one sample of a study of blood T cell repertoires in COVID-19. Sequencing used immunoSEQ multiplex PCR; TCRdb keeps in-frame clones, though not all of them. This table has under 250,000 clones, roughly 86% appearing once. Input material: peripheral blood. Receptor source: a man at least 80 years old with acute or convalescent COVID-19. Both conserved end residues are trimmed from each CDR3. The order of the fields is clone size, J gene, V gene, CDR3 protein. Size values are once, few and many counts, or a class for expanded clones, and some rows have none.

abundance: .
j_gene: TRBJ2-3
v_gene: TRBV6-1
CDR3aa: ASSEPSGVTDTQY

abundance: once
j_gene: TRBJ2-5
v_gene: TRBV5-1
CDR3aa: ASSLASGAQETQY

abundance: .
j_gene: TRBJ1-1
v_gene: TRBV5-1
CDR3aa: ASSLTGTVTEAF

abundance: .
j_gene: TRBJ2-7
v_gene: TRBV6-5
CDR3aa: ASSLSLGGLEQY

abundance: .
j_gene: TRBJ2-5
v_gene: TRBV27
CDR3aa: ASSRFRGGPSETQY

abundance: .
j_gene: TRBJ1-5
v_gene: TRBV6-5
CDR3aa: ASSYSRDSYQPQH

abundance: .
j_gene: TRBJ2-1
v_gene: TRBV4-2
CDR3aa: ASSQHSSGSGEQF

abundance: .
j_gene: TRBJ1-2
v_gene: TRBV4-2
CDR3aa: ASSQESGTVYGYT

abundance: .
j_gene: TRBJ1-2
v_gene: TRBV27
CDR3aa: ASSLTPTGNYGYT

abundance: .
j_gene: TRBJ2-1
v_gene: TRBV6-6
CDR3aa: ASSLHSLAGGGNEQF

abundance: .
j_gene: TRBJ2-1
v_gene: TRBV28
CDR3aa: ASSTGTSGISSYNEQF